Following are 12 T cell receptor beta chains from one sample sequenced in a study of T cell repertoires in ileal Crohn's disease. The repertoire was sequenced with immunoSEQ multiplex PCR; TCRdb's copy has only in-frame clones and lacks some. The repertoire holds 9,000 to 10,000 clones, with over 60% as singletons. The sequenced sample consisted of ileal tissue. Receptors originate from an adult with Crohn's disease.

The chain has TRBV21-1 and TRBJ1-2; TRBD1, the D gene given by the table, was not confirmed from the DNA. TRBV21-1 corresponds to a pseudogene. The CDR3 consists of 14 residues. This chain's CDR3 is CASSKLDSSYGYTF. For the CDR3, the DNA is TGTGCCAGCAGCAAACTTGATTCCAGCTATGGCTACACCTTC.

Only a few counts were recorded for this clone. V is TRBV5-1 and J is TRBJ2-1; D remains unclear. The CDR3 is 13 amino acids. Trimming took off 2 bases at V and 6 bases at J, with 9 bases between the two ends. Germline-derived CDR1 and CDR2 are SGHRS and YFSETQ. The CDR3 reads CASSFDNRNEQFF. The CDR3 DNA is TGCGCCAGCAGCTTTGACAACCGCAATGAGCAGTTCTTC.

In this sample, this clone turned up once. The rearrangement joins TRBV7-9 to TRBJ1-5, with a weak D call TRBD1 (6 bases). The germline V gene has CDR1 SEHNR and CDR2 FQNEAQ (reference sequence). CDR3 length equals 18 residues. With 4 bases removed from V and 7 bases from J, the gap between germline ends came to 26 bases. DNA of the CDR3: TGTGCCAGCAGCTCTTATCCCGGACCCGGGGGGGCAGGGCAGCCCCAGCATTTT. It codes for CASSSYPGPGGAGQPQHF.

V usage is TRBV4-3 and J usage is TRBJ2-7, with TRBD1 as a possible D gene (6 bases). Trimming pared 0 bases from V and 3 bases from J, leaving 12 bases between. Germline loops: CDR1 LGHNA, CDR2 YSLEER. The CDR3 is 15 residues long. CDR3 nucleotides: TGCGCCAGCAGCCAAGAGCCAGGGGAGATCTACGAGCAGTACTTC. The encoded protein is CASSQEPGEIYEQYF.

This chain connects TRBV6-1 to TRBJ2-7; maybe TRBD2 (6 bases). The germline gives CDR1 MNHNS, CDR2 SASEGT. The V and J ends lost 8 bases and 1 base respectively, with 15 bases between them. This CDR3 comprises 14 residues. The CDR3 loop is CASAWEAGSYEQYF. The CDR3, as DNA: TGTGCCAGCGCCTGGGAGGCAGGGTCCTACGAGCAGTACTTC.

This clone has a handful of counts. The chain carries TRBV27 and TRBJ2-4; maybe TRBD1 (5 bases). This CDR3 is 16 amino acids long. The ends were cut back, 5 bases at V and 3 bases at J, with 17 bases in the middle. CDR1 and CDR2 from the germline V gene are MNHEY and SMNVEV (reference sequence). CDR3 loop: CASSVGAATRKNIQYF. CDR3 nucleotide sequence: TGTGCCAGCAGTGTAGGGGCCGCGACTCGCAAAAACATTCAGTACTTC.

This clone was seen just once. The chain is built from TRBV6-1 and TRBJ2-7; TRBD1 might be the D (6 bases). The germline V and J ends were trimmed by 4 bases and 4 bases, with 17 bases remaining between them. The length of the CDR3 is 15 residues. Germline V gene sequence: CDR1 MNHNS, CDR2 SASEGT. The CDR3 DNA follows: TGTGCCAGCAGTGGGTACCAGGGGCCGGGGTACGAGCAGTACTTC. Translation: CASSGYQGPGYEQYF.

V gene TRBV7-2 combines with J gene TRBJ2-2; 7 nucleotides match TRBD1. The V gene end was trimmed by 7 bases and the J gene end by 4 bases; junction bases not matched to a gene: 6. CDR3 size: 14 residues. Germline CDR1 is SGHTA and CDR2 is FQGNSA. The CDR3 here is CASKTGSFTGELFF. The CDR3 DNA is TGTGCCAGCAAGACAGGGAGTTTCACCGGGGAGCTGTTTTTT. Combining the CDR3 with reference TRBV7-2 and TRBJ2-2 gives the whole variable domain GAGVSQSPSNKVTEKGKDVELRCDPISGHTALYWYRQSLGQGLEFLIYFQGNSAPDKSGLPSDRFSAERTGGSVSTLTIQRTQQEDSAVYLCASKTGSFTGELFFGEGSRLTVL.

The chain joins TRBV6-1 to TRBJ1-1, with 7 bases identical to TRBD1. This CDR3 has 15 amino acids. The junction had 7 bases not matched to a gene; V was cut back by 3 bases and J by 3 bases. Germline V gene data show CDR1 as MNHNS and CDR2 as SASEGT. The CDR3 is CASSDQGQPDTEAFF. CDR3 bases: TGTGCCAGCAGTGATCAGGGACAGCCGGACACTGAAGCTTTCTTT.

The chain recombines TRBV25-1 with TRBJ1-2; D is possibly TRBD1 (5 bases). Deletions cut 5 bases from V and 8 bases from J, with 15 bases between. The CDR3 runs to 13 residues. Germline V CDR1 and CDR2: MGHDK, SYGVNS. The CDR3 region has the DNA TGTGCCAGCAGTCAGGACATGCTTTTAGGCTACACCTTC. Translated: CASSQDMLLGYTF.

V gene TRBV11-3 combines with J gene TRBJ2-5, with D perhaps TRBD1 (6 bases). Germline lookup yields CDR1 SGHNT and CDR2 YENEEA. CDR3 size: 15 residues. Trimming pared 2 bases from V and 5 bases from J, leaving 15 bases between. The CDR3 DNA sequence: TGTGCCAGCAGCTTAAACAGGGCAATCGGGGAGACCCAGTACTTC. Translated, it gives CASSLNRAIGETQYF.

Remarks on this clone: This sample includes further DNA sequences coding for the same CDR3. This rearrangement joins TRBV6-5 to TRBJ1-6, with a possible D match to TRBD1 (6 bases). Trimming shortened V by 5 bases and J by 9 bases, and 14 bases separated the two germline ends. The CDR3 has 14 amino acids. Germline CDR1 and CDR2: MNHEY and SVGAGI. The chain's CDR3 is CASSPPVGGSPLHF. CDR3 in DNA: TGTGCCAGCAGTCCTCCGGTAGGGGGTTCACCCCTCCACTTT.